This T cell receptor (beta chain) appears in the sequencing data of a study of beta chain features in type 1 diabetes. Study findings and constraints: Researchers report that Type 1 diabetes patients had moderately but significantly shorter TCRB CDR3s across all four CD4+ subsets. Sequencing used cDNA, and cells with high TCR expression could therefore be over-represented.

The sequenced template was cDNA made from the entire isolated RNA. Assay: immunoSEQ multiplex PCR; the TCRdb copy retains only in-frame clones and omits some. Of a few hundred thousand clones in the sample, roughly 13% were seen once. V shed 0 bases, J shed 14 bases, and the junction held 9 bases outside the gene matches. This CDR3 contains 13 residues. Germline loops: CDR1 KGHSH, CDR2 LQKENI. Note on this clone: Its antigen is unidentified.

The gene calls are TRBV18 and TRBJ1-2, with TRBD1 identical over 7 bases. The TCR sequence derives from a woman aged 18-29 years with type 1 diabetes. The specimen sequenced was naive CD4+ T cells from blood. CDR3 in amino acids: CASSPPGTDDLTF. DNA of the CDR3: TGTGCCAGCTCACCACCAGGGACAGACGATTTAACCTTC.